A single sample gave rise to the 15 T cell receptor beta chains below, sequenced in a study of chemoradiotherapy in HPV16-positive cancers. Profiled with immunoSEQ multiplex PCR; TCRdb holds only in-frame clones, not every one. Of about 10,000 clones listed, 65% to 70% were seen once; the top ten hold about 14%. The material was obtained from a patient who underwent chemoradiotherapy. The receptors here all came from a human donor with HPV-associated anogenital cancer.

This chain links TRBV20-1 with TRBJ1-1, with D unclear. CDR3 size: 11 residues. CDR1 and CDR2 (germline): DFQATT, SNEGSKA (reference sequence). The germline V and J ends were trimmed by 3 bases and 3 bases, with 5 bases remaining between them. The CDR3 protein is CSASKDTEAFF. The CDR3 nucleotides are TGCAGTGCTAGTAAGGACACTGAAGCTTTCTTT.

This clone came up a few times. J is TRBJ1-3 and V is TRBV27; 9 bases are shared with TRBD1. V lost 3 bases and J lost 2; bases outside the gene matches: 2. Germline V gene sequence: CDR1 MNHEY, CDR2 SMNVEV (reference sequence). The CDR3 totals 15 residues. DNA for the CDR3: TGTGCCAGCAGTTTTGGACAGGGGCCTGGAAACACCATATATTTT. Amino acids: CASSFGQGPGNTIYF.

This chain links TRBV7-3 with TRBJ2-1; a weak D match, TRBD1 (6 bases). This CDR3 has 18 residues. Trimming took off 3 bases at V and 5 bases at J, with 23 bases between the two ends. Germline V gene data show CDR1 as SGHTA and CDR2 as FQGTGA. This CDR3 is CASSFRGGAGVVDNEQFF. The CDR3 DNA reads as TGTGCCAGCAGCTTCCGAGGGGGTGCGGGCGTTGTCGACAATGAGCAGTTCTTC. Full variable domain (outside the CDR3, taken from reference TRBV7-3 and TRBJ2-1): GAGVSQTPSNKVTEKGKYVELRCDPISGHTALYWYRQSLGQGPEFLIYFQGTGAADDSGLPNDRFFAVRPEGSVSTLKIQRTERGDSAVYLCASSFRGGAGVVDNEQFFGPGTRLTVL.

The CDR3 bases are TGTGCCAGCAGTTTAGCTAGCGGGGTGGGAGAGCAGTACTTC. This codes for CASSLASGVGEQYF. The V gene is TRBV28, the J gene TRBJ2-7, with 9 nucleotides matching TRBD2. V gave up 2 bases and J gave up 7 bases; unmatched junction bases: 6. Germline V gene sequence: CDR1 MDHEN, CDR2 SYDVKM. The CDR3 covers 14 residues.

V and J are TRBV30 and TRBJ2-5; the match to TRBD1 covers 7 bases. Germline loops: CDR1 GTSNPN, CDR2 SVGIG (reference sequence). CDR3 length: 14 amino acids. Germline trimming cut 3 bases from V and 9 bases from J; bases unmatched to any gene: 13. The CDR3, as DNA: TGTGCCTGGAGCCCATCCGGGACAGTTTGGTCCCAGTACTTC. It yields the protein CAWSPSGTVWSQYF.

The chain uses TRBV21-1 and TRBJ1-2. TRBV21-1 is labeled a pseudogene. The CDR3 runs 14 residues. CDR3 sequence (DNA): TGTGCCAGCAGCAAAAGGGGAGGTTCCTATGGCTACACCTTC. Translation: CASSKRGGSYGYTF.

The gene calls are TRBV27 and TRBJ2-2; D not resolved. Per the germline V gene, CDR1 is MNHEY and CDR2 is SMNVEV (reference sequence). The germline V and J ends were trimmed by 4 bases and 7 bases, with 7 bases remaining between them. The CDR3 extends over 12 amino acids. The CDR3 loop reads CASSSSRGELFF. The CDR3 DNA is TGTGCCAGCAGTTCATCCCGCGGGGAGCTGTTTTTT.

The chain combines TRBV7-9 with TRBJ2-1, with a weak D call TRBD1 (6 bases). The V and J ends lost 5 bases and 0 bases respectively, with 20 bases between them. In germline, CDR1 is SEHNR, CDR2 FQNEAQ (reference sequence). The CDR3 has 18 residues. The CDR3 is CASSPMIGQYSSYNEQFF. The DNA for the CDR3 is TGTGCCAGCAGCCCGATGATTGGACAGTACAGCTCCTACAATGAGCAGTTCTTC. Looking up the rest from reference TRBV7-9 and TRBJ2-1 gives the full variable domain: DTGVSQNPRHKITKRGQNVTFRCDPISEHNRLYWYRQTLGQGPEFLTYFQNEAQLEKSRLLSDRFSAERPKGSFSTLEIQRTEQGDSAMYLCASSPMIGQYSSYNEQFFGPGTRLTVL.

A single count supports this clone. The chain joins TRBV30 to TRBJ2-1; tentatively, D is TRBD1 (5 bases). From germline, CDR1 is GTSNPN and CDR2 SVGIG (reference sequence). The CDR3 extends over 13 amino acids. V shed 0 bases and J shed 7 bases, with 10 bases lying between them. The CDR3 coding sequence is TGTGCCTGGAGTGTCCAGGGTTGGAATGAGCAGTTCTTC. Amino acids: CAWSVQGWNEQFF. The full variable domain, its missing parts supplied by reference TRBV30 and TRBJ2-1, is SQTIHQWPATLVQPVGSPLSLECTVEGTSNPNLYWYRQAAGRGLQLLFYSVGIGQISSEVPQNLSASRPQDRQFILSSKKLLLSDSGFYLCAWSVQGWNEQFFGPGTRLTVL.

A single count supports this clone. The rearrangement joins TRBV2 to TRBJ2-3; the D is unclear. The CDR3 extends over 12 amino acids. Deletions cut 7 bases from V and 4 bases from J, with 9 bases between. Germline CDR1 is SNHLY and CDR2 is FYNNEI. The CDR3 DNA follows: TGTGCCAGCAAGTCCACGGCAGATACGCAGTATTTT. This codes for CASKSTADTQYF.

The rearrangement links TRBV28 to TRBJ1-1; no clear D. V gave up 3 bases and J gave up 1 base, with 6 bases separating them. The CDR3 is 13 residues long. Per germline, CDR1 MDHEN and CDR2 SYDVKM. CDR3 amino acids: CASSLPANTEAFF. In DNA, the CDR3 is TGTGCCAGCAGTTTGCCGGCGAACACTGAAGCTTTCTTT.

This chain links TRBV7-2 with TRBJ2-7; 7 nucleotides agree with TRBD1. Germline CDR1 is SGHTA and CDR2 is FQGNSA. The CDR3 covers 14 residues. V shed 4 bases, J shed 2 bases, and the junction held 5 bases outside the gene matches. The CDR3 nucleotides are TGTGCCAGCAGCTCAAACAGGGGTCCCTACGAGCAGTACTTC. Its translation is CASSSNRGPYEQYF.

The chain combines TRBV7-6 with TRBJ1-5; TRBD1 might be the D (5 bases). In germline, CDR1 is SGHVS, CDR2 FNYEAQ. Trimming removed 5 bases at V and 6 bases at J, with 23 bases between. CDR3 length equals 17 residues. CDR3 in amino acids: CASSLNADTSGGQPQHF. The CDR3 nucleotides are TGTGCCAGCAGCCTTAATGCCGACACGTCTGGGGGTCAGCCCCAGCATTTT.

V is TRBV7-9 and J is TRBJ2-7, with TRBD2 as a possible D gene (5 bases). Germline CDR1 and CDR2: SEHNR and FQNEAQ (reference sequence). The CDR3 sequence is 14 residues long. The V end was cut by 1 base, the J end by 2 bases, with 9 bases between. CDR3 residues: CASSLVGVTYEQYF. The CDR3, as DNA: TGTGCCAGCAGCTTAGTGGGAGTTACCTACGAGCAGTACTTC.

The chain has TRBV29-1 and TRBJ2-5, with D maybe TRBD1 (5 bases). Germline V gene lookup returns CDR1 SQVTM and CDR2 ANQGSEA. V was cut by 3 bases and J by 4 bases, with 12 bases left in between. The length of the CDR3 is 13 residues. The CDR3 region has the DNA TGCAGCGTTGATTATCGGACAAGAGAGACCCAGTACTTC. Its protein is CSVDYRTRETQYF. Complete variable domain (other parts from reference TRBV29-1 and TRBJ2-5): SAVISQKPSRDICQRGTSLTIQCQVDSQVTMMFWYRQQPGQSLTLIATANQGSEATYESGFVIDKFPISRPNLTFSTLTVSNMSPEDSSIYLCSVDYRTRETQYFGPGTRLLVL.